The 7 T cell receptor beta chains in this list originate from one sample, sequenced in a study of tumor-infiltrating lymphocytes in primary liver carcinoma. Reverse transcription of around 0.45 ug total RNA with a constant-region primer produced TCR beta cDNA. Three rounds of nested multiplex PCR with slightly modified ARM-PCR produced TCR beta libraries. In the first two PCR rounds, TRBV1-TRBV30 forward primers were paired with a C-beta reverse primer, and each round lasted about 9 cycles. TCRdb used MiXCR to reprocess the multiplex PCR reads, holding one entry per CDR3 protein. The table includes 95,000 to 150,000 distinct CDR3 sequences, around 62% detected once. Investigators took RNA and DNA out together from roughly 21-30 mg of unsorted bulk tissue. The sample consisted of liver tumor tissue from sampling region 1. Subset of the sample: tumor region T1, superior pole. Receptors were obtained from a woman aged 55-69 years with primary liver carcinoma and hepatitis B virus infection.

Points on this clonotype: It may be a read error: a sequence one base away is much more abundant. This chain connects TRBV10-2 to TRBJ2-7; 11 positions match TRBD2. The CDR3 runs 15 residues. The germline V gene encodes CDR1 WSHSY and CDR2 SAAADI. CDR3 in amino acids: CACRYGTSGSYEQYF. The CDR3 DNA reads as TGCGCCTGCAGGTACGGGACTAGCGGATCCTACGAGCAGTACTTC.

The chain is built from TRBV10-3 and TRBJ2-2; 10 nucleotides line up with TRBD1. V lost 6 bases to trimming and J lost 7 bases; unmatched junction nucleotides: 14. The CDR3 is 17 amino acids. Germline V gene sequence: CDR1 ENHRY, CDR2 SYGVKD. The CDR3 DNA is TGTGCCATCAGGCCCACTCGACAGGGGGCGTCCAGCGGGGAGCTGTTTTTT. It translates to CAIRPTRQGASSGELFF.

This clonotype was seen a single time. V and J are TRBV11-3 and TRBJ1-1, with TRBD1 matching 8 bases. This CDR3 is 17 amino acids long. Per the germline V gene, CDR1 is SGHNT and CDR2 is YENEEA. The trim removed 4 bases at V and 6 bases at J, leaving 16 bases unmatched. The CDR3 bases are TGTGCCAGCAGCTCCCAACTATCGACAGGGGCGATGGCTGAAGCTTTCTTT. As protein: CASSSQLSTGAMAEAFF.

Comments on this clonotype: A much larger clonotype is one base distant, so this may be a read error. In DNA, the CDR3 is TGTGCCAGCAGTGAATTTTCGGGACGGGATCTCCACGAGCAGTACTTC. Protein product: CASSEFSGRDLHEQYF. The V gene is TRBV6-1, the J gene TRBJ2-7, with D possibly being TRBD1 or TRBD2 (5 bases each). With 2 bases removed from V and 5 bases from J, the gap between germline ends came to 19 bases. CDR1 and CDR2 from the germline V gene are MNHNS and SASEGT. The length of the CDR3 is 16 residues.

The chain is built from TRBV12-3 or TRBV12-4 and TRBJ1-1; D uncertain. The V end was cut by 7 bases, the J end by 4 bases, with 10 bases between. This CDR3 is built from 12 residues. CDR3 residues: CASIGPATEAFF. CDR3 bases: TGTGCCAGCATCGGGCCCGCCACTGAAGCTTTCTTT.

With regard to this clonotype: A read error may be the cause here, since a much bigger clone is one base away. The chain joins TRBV5-6 to TRBJ2-2; 12 bases agree with TRBD1. Germline CDR1 and CDR2: SGHDT and YYEEEE. The CDR3 sequence is 17 residues long. The CDR3 protein is CASSPSSGTGGSGEMFF. CDR3 nucleotides: TGTGCCAGCAGCCCTTCCTCCGGGACAGGGGGCAGCGGGGAGATGTTTTTT. Full variable domain (missing parts from reference TRBV5-6 and TRBJ2-2): DAGVTQSPTHLIKTRGQQVTLRCSPKSGHDTVSWYQQALGQGPQFIFQYYEEEERQRGNFPDRFSGHQFPNYSSELNVNALLLGDSALYLCASSPSSGTGGSGEMFFGEGSRLTVL.

On this clonotype: Since a much larger clone is just one base distant, this may be a read error. The chain links TRBV10-2 to TRBJ2-3; either TRBD1 or TRBD2 may supply D (5 bases each). The CDR3 extends over 15 amino acids. Germline lookup yields CDR1 WSHSY and CDR2 SAAADI. The CDR3 DNA reads TGCGCCAGCGGTGAGTCGGACTTTGGGGGTTTTACGCAGTATTTT. Translated, it gives CASGESDFGGFTQYF.